A single T cell receptor beta chain is shown here with its context. In its sample, this clone was seen once. Its specific antigen is unknown. Base qualities are not recorded, but no much larger clone differs from it by a single base. The trial excluded patients who had a history of autoimmune disease or were on systemic immunosuppression. Peripheral blood for TCR sequencing was drawn from every dose cohort at baseline, at cycle 4 day 1 and at cycle 7 day 1. The samples were taken from a phase I, first-in-human, multicenter, open-label dose-escalation trial of ivuxolimab. The trial enrolled adults with locally advanced or metastatic head and neck squamous cell, hepatocellular, melanoma or renal cell carcinoma. Before TCR sequencing, CD4+ and CD8+ T cells were separately sorted from peripheral blood. This sample is part of a study of OX40 agonist ivuxolimab in advanced cancers. Background for the entire study: Ivuxolimab was a fully human IgG2 agonistic monoclonal antibody targeting the costimulatory receptor OX40 (CD134). Peripheral TCRbeta sequencing aimed to test whether ivuxolimab altered TCR sequence diversity and caused clonal T-cell expansion. Patients were allowed to have had prior anti-PD-1, anti-PD-L1 or anti-CTLA-4 therapy, and approximately 43% of the dose-escalation patients had previously received checkpoint inhibitors. Partial responses occurred in three dose-escalation patients, of whom one had hepatocellular carcinoma and two had cutaneous melanoma. The dose-escalation cohort was about 87% male with a mean age of approximately 60 years, ranging from roughly 23 to 90. Among the 52 dose-escalation patients, approximately 20 had hepatocellular carcinoma, about 15 melanoma, 9 renal cell carcinoma and 9 head and neck cancer. Intravenous ivuxolimab was administered to patients every 2 weeks at six dose levels: 0.01, 0.1, 0.3, 1.5, 3 and 10 mg/kg. The paper reports the monotherapy dose-escalation portion (N of about 54 patients) of the phase I ivuxolimab trial.

Based on the germline V gene (reference sequence), the CDR1 and CDR2 sequences are LNHNV and YYDKDF. V lost 0 bases and J lost 6 bases; the stretch between them is 12 bases long. Counted from cysteine to phenylalanine, this CDR3 has 16 amino acids. Of the read, only the CDR3 DNA is kept; its 48 bases are in frame from base 1. Genomic DNA was extracted from sorted cells for sequencing of the TCRbeta CDR3 region. The immunoSEQ Assay was used for sequencing of TCRbeta CDR3 regions. In TCRdb, the immuneACCESS table is reduced to in-frame sequences with V and J assigned. These tables do not hold every clone; where another copy was compared, an unresolved V gene accounts for under half, and the others remain unexplained. In all, the sample holds 65,000 to 80,000 clones, and approximately 90% of those were seen once. Approximately 0.4% of the sample goes to the ten largest clones. Summary of the overall study and its limitations: Low levels of normalized T-cell clonal expansion were also shown by some nonresponding patients. After ivuxolimab, more expanded clones were found on average in CD8+ T cells than in CD4+ T cells. Partial responders in the 0.1-3.0 mg/kg groups had among the lowest normalized peripheral clonal expansion, especially among CD8+ T cells. At doses from 0.1 to 3.0 mg/kg, clonal expansion was seen in both CD4+ and CD8+ blood T cells between baseline and week 6. The antigen specificity of the clonally expanded peripheral T cells was not determined.

The V and J genes are TRBV15 and TRBJ1-6; the D gene identity is not certain. The receptor was isolated from an adult with an advanced solid tumor such as melanoma, head and neck, liver or kidney cancer. The material sequenced was CD4+ or CD8+ T cells sorted from blood, taken in a trial of the OX40 agonist ivuxolimab. The CDR3 here reads CATSRDWSGTNSPLHF. In nucleotides, the sequence is TGTGCCACCAGCAGAGATTGGTCAGGAACTAATTCACCCCTCCACTTT. The CDR3, completed at both ends by the reference TRBV15 and TRBJ1-6 genes, gives the full variable domain DAMVIQNPRYQVTQFGKPVTLSCSQTLNHNVMYWYQQKSSQAPKLLFHYYDKDFNNEADTPDNFQSRRPNTSFCFLDIRSPGLGDTAMYLCATSRDWSGTNSPLHFGNGTRLTVT.